This T cell receptor beta chain stems from a study of early T cells in non-severe SARS-CoV-2 infection. Study context: The chains were unpaired, and the sequenced material was bulk RNA from unsorted whole blood.

Researchers tagged individual cDNA molecules with unique molecular identifiers. TCRdb re-called the 5' RACE reads with MiXCR, one entry per CDR3 protein. The table shows 55,000 to 80,000 distinct CDR3 sequences, with around an eighth occurring only once. The CDR3 extends over 15 amino acids. With V trimmed by 4 bases and J by 5 bases, 4 bases remained unmatched. Germline V gene lookup returns CDR1 SGHRS and CDR2 YFSETQ. This clonotype was seen only a few times. Its antigen is still unknown. Study-wide results and caveats: Anti-spike CD8 responses were favored by VDJdb matching, which missed private and CD4 specificities.

Sequencing used whole blood, obtained at baseline. V and J are TRBV5-1 and TRBJ2-1; TRBD2 aligns across 12 bases. The TCR comes from an adult who was a healthcare worker with PCR-confirmed SARS-CoV-2 infection or an uninfected control (not recorded which). DNA for the CDR3: TGCGCCAGCAGCACTAGCGGGAGGTGGGACAATGAGCAGTTCTTC. Translating gives CASSTSGRWDNEQFF.